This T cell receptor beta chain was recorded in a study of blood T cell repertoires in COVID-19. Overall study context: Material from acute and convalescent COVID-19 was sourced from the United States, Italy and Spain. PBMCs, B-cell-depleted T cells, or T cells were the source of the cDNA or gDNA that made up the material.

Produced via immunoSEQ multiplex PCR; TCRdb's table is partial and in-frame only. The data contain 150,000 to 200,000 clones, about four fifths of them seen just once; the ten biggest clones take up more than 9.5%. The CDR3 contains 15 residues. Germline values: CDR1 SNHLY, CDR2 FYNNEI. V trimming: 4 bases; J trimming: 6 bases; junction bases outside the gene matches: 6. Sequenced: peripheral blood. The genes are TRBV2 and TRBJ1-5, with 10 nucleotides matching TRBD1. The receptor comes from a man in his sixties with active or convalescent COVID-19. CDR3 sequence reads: CASSGGQGGAQPQHF. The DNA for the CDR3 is TGTGCCAGCAGTGGCGGACAGGGGGGAGCTCAGCCCCAGCATTTT.